The source of this TCR beta chain is a study of cytomegalovirus exposure and HLA in healthy donors (dated by TCRdb to 2016 to 2017). Regarding the complete study: According to an earlier analysis of around 600 of the donors, 200 million or so T cells yielded roughly 110 million unique TCR beta sequences and approximately 300 Gb of sequence data. The study was designed to test whether signatures of past pathogen exposure could be identified by cataloging public T cell receptors. Alongside the repertoire data, information on donor age, sex, ethnicity and CMV serostatus was compiled. Roughly 320 gigabases of sequencing data and roughly 81 million unique TCR sequences made up an early release that covered about 640 HLA-typed donors. In an earlier analysis of roughly 540 of the donors, high-throughput TCR beta sequencing was used to judge whether each TCR beta V gene segment behaved as functional or pseudogenic. Four or five DR-DQ haplotypes were handled as single units for association and clustering, since linkage in the cohort was strong. Genome-wide SNP genotypes for about three fifths of the roughly 700 donors were used in a later genetic analysis, which treated that subset as a discovery cohort. In a later analysis, previously published TCR beta repertoires from 500 to 750 donors were re-analyzed and high-resolution HLA genotyping was added so that TCR occurrence patterns could be studied. Of the roughly 400 genotyped donors, about 84% fell in the genetic ancestry cluster associated with self-reported Caucasian donors. Rather than using new phenotypic data, the later analysis identified candidate immune exposures from TCR beta sequences and from how often those sequences occurred across donors. Both class I and class II loci were covered by HLA typing, at four-digit resolution. All discovery cohort repertoires had been generated on a single sequencing platform. On average, over 200,000 unique TCR beta nucleotide sequences were sequenced per donor among about 400 genotyped donors of the cohort, with 15% to 20% of those sequences being non-productive. A separate validation cohort of 100 to 150 different subjects was used in addition to the approximately 670-subject first cohort. The study used immunosequencing to profile the T cell repertoires of 666 subjects and linked those repertoires to cytomegalovirus serostatus. Typing coverage differed by locus: A, B, C, DRB1 and DQB1 were typed in about 620-640 donors, DQA1 in about 550, DPA1 in approximately 610, and DPB1 in approximately 450. High-throughput TCR immunosequencing, statistical association of individual TCRs with disease status, and machine learning were combined to predict cytomegalovirus infection status.

A word on this clone: Its antigen is currently not known. No much larger clone exists at a distance of one base, and base qualities are not known.

What the work shows at the level of the full study, not this receptor alone: A later analysis found that TCR association rates varied across HLA loci, with DRB1 alleles showing the most associated TCRs and HLA-C alleles the fewest. Because HLA typing was missing for some donors at each locus, association tests included only the typed subset. A total of around 150 TCR beta chains were listed by the study as associated with cytomegalovirus. A group of highly shared sequence variants was considered likely to be a technical artifact of the sequencing pipeline. Assigning TCR associations to individual alleles was difficult when HLA alleles, especially DR and DQ, strongly co-occurred. An earlier analysis of around 600 of the donors showed that most TCR beta V segments appeared in productive rearrangements either about 87% or about 30% of the time, which broadly matched IMGT annotations. Roughly uniform sequencing depth across donors was assumed in presence/absence analyses, although this assumption may not hold. Linkage disequilibrium might explain the correlated functional status among segregating V segments, but an unknown experimental factor could not be ruled out. Because counts were too low, roughly 18 rarely observed V segments, including chromosome 9 orphons, were left out of the earlier analysis of 587 of the donors. Most CMV-associated TCR beta chains appeared to be HLA-restricted in a later analysis, and the HLA associations seemed to be driven largely by CMV exposure. Specific HLA alleles were associated with roughly 16,000 TCR beta sequences at a false discovery rate of 0.05 in a later analysis. In a later analysis, several top co-occurrence clusters were reported to appear linked to parvovirus B19, influenza, CMV and Epstein-Barr virus. Three of the identified cytomegalovirus-associated TCR beta chains were confirmed in vitro to be specific for cytomegalovirus antigens. A later analysis found that HLA-associated TCR beta chains were more clonally expanded and had lower generation probabilities than equally common non-associated chains. Some IMGT-functional V segments, including TRBV6-2 and TRBV6-3, could not be told apart with the 87-base-pair reads, so those segments were excluded. The classifier was reported to diagnose cytomegalovirus status with high specificity and sensitivity in both the original cohort and the validation cohort. It was suggested by the authors that the approach could potentially be generalized to other disease states and immunological phenotypes. Immune exposure information for the cohort was limited to CMV serostatus. A further reported finding was that TCR beta sequences accurately predicted the HLA-A and HLA-B alleles for most subjects in the first cohort. While some public TCRs were present in many individuals, most TCR sequences turned up only very rarely across donors. This cohort had only TCR beta chains sequenced, and the lack of alpha or paired-chain data limited which features could be detected. Compared with the approximately 670-donor mean, donors in an Asian-associated ancestry cluster had fewer N-insertions in productive TCRs, according to a later genetic analysis. An association between a missense DCLRE1C variant and V-gene and J-gene trimming of TCR beta chains was found in a later genetic analysis and replicated in an independent cohort.

The library was generated by the immunoSEQ multiplex PCR assay. The multiplex PCR relied on a mix of 60 forward primers for TCR Vbeta segments and 13 reverse primers for TCR Jbeta segments. The CDR3 region of rearranged TCR beta genes was amplified from genomic DNA by a multiplex PCR assay. Amplified TCR beta libraries were sequenced as 87-base-pair reads on the Illumina HiSeq System. The published analysis was carried out like this. A later analysis counted tens of millions of unique TCR beta chains across the 650 to 800 repertoires, and about 10 million of these chains were shared by at least two donors. To remove PCR and sequencing errors, raw reads were error-corrected and collapsed into unique sequences using a nearest-neighbor algorithm that merged closely related sequences. To assign V, D and J gene segments, CDR3 sequences were aligned to IMGT reference sequences. For a sequence to be retained, a match of at least six nucleotides was required to both a V gene segment and a J gene segment. Rearrangements were called productive when the CDR3 lacked stop codons and stayed in frame with V and J; all others were non-productive. Following IMGT convention, CDR3 was defined as the stretch from the second conserved V-encoded cysteine to the conserved J-encoded phenylalanine. In an earlier analysis of around 540 of the donors, sequences lacking an unambiguous match to a single V gene segment were excluded. An earlier analysis of a few hundred of the donors classified V segments as functional when productive rearrangements were above 56.7% and as segregating when the standard deviation between donors was above 5%. A statistical classification framework was developed to diagnose cytomegalovirus status using the catalog of TCR beta chain sequences. V and J gene assignment, in a later analysis, came from comparing TCR nucleotide sequences with IMGT/GENE-DB human TR gene sequences. In a later analysis, CDR3 sequences and most-parsimonious VDJ recombination scenarios were assigned using the TCRdist pipeline. A later analysis defined each TCR beta chain by its CDR3 amino acid sequence plus V-gene family, and excluded reads lacking a unique V-gene family. In a later analysis, several hundred highly shared, low-generation-probability nucleotide sequences were removed to address suspected cross-contamination and a sequencing artifact. In a later analysis, a clonal expansion index was calculated for each public chain from normalized within-repertoire ranks of inferred template counts. In a later analysis, generation probabilities were computed with a VDJ recombination model fitted to out-of-frame rearrangements, and the resulting probabilities were checked against IGoR. Hypergeometric tests were used in a later analysis to score TCR-TCR, TCR-HLA and TCR-CMV co-occurrence, with a repertoire-size bias correction applied to the TCR pairs. To estimate false discovery rates, a later analysis permuted the HLA or CMV assignments 20 times. In a later analysis, co-occurring TCRs were grouped with DBSCAN, and TCRdist sequence similarity was added when clustering was performed within HLA-allele-positive subsets. For co-occurrence clustering, repertoires with fewer than 30,000 or more than 120,000 public chains were excluded, along with five repertoires with anomalous nucleotide sharing. Sourced from immuneACCESS, this table was stored by TCRdb with only in-frame sequences that have V and J called. A share of the clones is absent; for the studies checked, an unresolved V gene accounts for under half, and the remainder has no known explanation. The DNA gave D and trimming, while V, J and clone size come from that table. The sample records some 95,000 clones, 67% of which are singletons. Clones ranked in the top ten supply 2.1% of the sample.

Its CDR3 holds 13 amino acids, cysteine through phenylalanine. Kept here is only the CDR3 DNA, which spans 39 bases and is read in frame from base 1. V has 7 bases trimmed and J has 4 bases trimmed; junction bases matching no gene number 5. CDR1 and CDR2 (ENHRY, SYGVKD) derive from the germline V gene. In total, around 600 healthy bone marrow donors made up the cohort. At the time of sampling, all cohort members were nominally healthy, though unrecorded immune exposures were likely present. The donor tested CMV seronegative, placing the donor among the approximately 400 seronegative members of the cohort. Each donor provided a peripheral blood sample, and peripheral blood mononuclear cells were used for TCR beta sequencing. Genomic DNA was extracted from the blood cell samples with the Qiagen DNeasy Blood Extraction Kit.

Sequences were obtained from PBMCs. Recombination joined TRBV10-3 with TRBJ1-1; 8 bases in the middle match TRBD1. The sequence derives from a young man in good health and CMV-seronegative. The CDR3 region has the sequence CAITVDRGTEAFF. Read as DNA, the sequence is TGTGCCATCACCGTTGACAGGGGCACTGAAGCTTTCTTT.